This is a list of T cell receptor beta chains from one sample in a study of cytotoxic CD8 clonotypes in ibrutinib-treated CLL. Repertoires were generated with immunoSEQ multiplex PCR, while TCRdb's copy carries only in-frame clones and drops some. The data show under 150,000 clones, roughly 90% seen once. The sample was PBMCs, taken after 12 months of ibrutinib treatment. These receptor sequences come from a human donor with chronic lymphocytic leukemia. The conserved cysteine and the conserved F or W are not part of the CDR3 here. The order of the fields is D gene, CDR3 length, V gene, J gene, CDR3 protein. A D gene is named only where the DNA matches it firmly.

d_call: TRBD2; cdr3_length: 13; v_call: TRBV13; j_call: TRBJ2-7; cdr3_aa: ASSLGGTSGSEQY
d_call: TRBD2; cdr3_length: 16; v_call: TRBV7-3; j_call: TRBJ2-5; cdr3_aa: ASSLTVSGTSGMETQY
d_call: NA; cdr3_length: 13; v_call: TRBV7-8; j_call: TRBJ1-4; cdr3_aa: ASSLVSAVNEKLF
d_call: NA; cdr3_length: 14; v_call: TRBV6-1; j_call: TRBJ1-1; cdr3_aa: ASSERVGGAATEAF
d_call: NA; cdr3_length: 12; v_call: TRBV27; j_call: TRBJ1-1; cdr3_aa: ASSPLSMNTEAF
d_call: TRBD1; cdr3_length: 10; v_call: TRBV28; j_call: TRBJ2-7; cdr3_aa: ASKTGSYEQY
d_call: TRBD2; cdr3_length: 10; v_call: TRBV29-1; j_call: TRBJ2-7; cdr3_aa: SVEFWGGEQY
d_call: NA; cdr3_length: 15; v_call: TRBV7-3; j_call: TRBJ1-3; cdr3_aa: ASSLTGTASSGNTIY
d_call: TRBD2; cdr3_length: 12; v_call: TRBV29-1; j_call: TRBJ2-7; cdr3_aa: SVEMGSGPYEQY
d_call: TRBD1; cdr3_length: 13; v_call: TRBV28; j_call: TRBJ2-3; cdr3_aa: ASSAGTGQADTQY
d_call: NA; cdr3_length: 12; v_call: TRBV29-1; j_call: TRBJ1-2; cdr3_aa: SFSLDKNSNGYT
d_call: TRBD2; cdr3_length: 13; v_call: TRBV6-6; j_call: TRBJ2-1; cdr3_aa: ASSQTSGFYNEQF
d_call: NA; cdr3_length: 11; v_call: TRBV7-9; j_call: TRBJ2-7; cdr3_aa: ASSLGQVREQY
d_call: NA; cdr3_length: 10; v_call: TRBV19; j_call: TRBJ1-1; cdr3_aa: ATGRGDTEAF
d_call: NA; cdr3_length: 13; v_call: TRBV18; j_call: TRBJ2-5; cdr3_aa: ASSPLGGSTETQY
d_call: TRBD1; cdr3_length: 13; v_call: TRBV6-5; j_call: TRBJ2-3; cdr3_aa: ASSYETGQTDTQY
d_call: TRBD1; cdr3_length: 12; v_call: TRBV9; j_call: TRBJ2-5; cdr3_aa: ASSAGTGQETQY
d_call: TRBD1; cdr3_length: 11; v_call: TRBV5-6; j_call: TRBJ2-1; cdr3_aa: ASSWDTGGEQF
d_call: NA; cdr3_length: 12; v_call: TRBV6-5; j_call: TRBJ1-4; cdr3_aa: ASSYWNEEEKLF
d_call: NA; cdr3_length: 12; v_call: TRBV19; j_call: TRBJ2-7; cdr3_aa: ASSSMTDSYEQY
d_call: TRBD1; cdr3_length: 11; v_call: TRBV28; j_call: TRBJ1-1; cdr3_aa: ASSSTGGAGHF
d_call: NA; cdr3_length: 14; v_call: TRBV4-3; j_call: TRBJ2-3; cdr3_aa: ASSQEAGRSTDTQY
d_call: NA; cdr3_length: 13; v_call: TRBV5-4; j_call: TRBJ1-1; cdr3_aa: ASSQYSGPGNEAF
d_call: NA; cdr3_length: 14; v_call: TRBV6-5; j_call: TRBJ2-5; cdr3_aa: ASSYSWSSAGKTQY
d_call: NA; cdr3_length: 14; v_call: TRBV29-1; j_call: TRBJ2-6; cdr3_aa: SVGWGDVSGANVLT
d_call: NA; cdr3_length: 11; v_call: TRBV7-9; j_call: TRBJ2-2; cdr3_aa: ASSFALEGELF
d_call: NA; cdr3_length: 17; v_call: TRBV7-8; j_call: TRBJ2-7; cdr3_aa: ASSSFELNYRMGSYEQY
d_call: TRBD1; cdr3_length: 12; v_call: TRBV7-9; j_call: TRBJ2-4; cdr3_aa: ASSPGTEKNIQY
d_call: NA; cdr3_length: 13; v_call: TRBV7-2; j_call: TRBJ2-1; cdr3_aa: AGDRRESYPNEQF
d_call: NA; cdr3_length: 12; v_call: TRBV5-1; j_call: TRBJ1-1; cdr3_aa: ASSLWTGTGEAF
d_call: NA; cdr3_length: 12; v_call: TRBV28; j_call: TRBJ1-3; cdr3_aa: ASSNGAQRDTIY
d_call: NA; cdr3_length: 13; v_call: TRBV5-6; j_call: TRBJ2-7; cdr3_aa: ASSSTPHPAYEQY
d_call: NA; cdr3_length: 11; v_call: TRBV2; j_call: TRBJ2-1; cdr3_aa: ASSASNLGEQF
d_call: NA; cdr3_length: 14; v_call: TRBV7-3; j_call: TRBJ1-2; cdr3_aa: ASSPTHTRQVCGYT
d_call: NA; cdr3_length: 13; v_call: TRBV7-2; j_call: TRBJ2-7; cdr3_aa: ASSLAGGGGYEQY
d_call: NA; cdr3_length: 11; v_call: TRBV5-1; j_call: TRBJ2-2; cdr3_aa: ASSGRNTGELF
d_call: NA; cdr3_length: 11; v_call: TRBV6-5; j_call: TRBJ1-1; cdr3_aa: ASSYRANGGAF
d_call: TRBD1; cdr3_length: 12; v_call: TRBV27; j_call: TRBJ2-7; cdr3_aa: ASRTGAGVYEQY